This T cell receptor beta chain emerged from a study of T cells in women clearing cervical HPV infection. Notes on the study in general: Unknown T-cell numbers per sample may underlie the richness differences. TRBV6-7 abundance was lower in cases than controls (roughly 0.11% versus 0.16%).

Libraries were prepared by immunoSEQ multiplex PCR; TCRdb keeps only in-frame clonotypes and omits some of them. Here the sample table reports about 45,000 clones. This CDR3 is 15 amino acids long. The V gene's germline CDR1 is ENHRY and CDR2 SYGVKD. Germline trimming cut 1 base from V and 3 bases from J; bases unmatched to any gene: 4. Worth noting for this clone: Its cognate antigen is unknown. The CDR3 end lies 3 residues beyond the end of the read and is filled in from the germline J gene.

The TCR sequence derives from a woman aged 18 to 75 with a cervical HPV16 infection that either progressed to CIN3+ or cleared (not recorded which). This chain uses TRBV10-3 with TRBJ2-5, with 8 bases fitting TRBD2. Material: blood buffy coat. The CDR3 loop reads CAISEWTSREETQYF. Incomplete CDR3 DNA: TGTGCCATCAGTGAGTGGACTAGCCGTGAAGAGACC.